A single sample is the source of the 30 T cell receptor beta chains below, sequenced in a study of blood T cell repertoires in COVID-19. Produced via immunoSEQ multiplex PCR; TCRdb's table is partial and in-frame only. The repertoire holds under 300,000 clones, with roughly 85% as singletons. Input material: peripheral blood. The receptors derive from a woman aged 18-35 years with acute or convalescent COVID-19.

This clone has ten or more counts. The chain uses TRBV4-3 and TRBJ2-3; perhaps TRBD2 as D (5 bases). The CDR3 is 16 residues long. Trimming stripped 2 bases from V and 0 bases from J, with 12 bases between. Germline V gene lookup returns CDR1 LGHNA and CDR2 YSLEER. The CDR3 coding sequence is TGCGCCAGCAGCCAACACAGACGGGGTAGCACAGATACGCAGTATTTT. Protein product: CASSQHRRGSTDTQYF.

V gene TRBV7-2 combines with J gene TRBJ2-3; 7 nucleotides agree with TRBD1. This CDR3 contains 13 residues. Trimming took 4 bases from V and 6 from J; bases not matched to a gene: 4. The germline CDR1 and CDR2 sequences are SGHTA and FQGNSA. The CDR3 is CASSSGQADTQYF. CDR3 nucleotide sequence: TGTGCCAGCAGCTCCGGACAGGCGGATACGCAGTATTTT. Filled out from reference TRBV7-2 and TRBJ2-3, the complete variable domain reads GAGVSQSPSNKVTEKGKDVELRCDPISGHTALYWYRQSLGQGLEFLIYFQGNSAPDKSGLPSDRFSAERTGGSVSTLTIQRTQQEDSAVYLCASSSGQADTQYFGPGTRLTVL.

This rearrangement joins TRBV7-2 to TRBJ1-5; 8 positions match TRBD1. The CDR3 has 15 residues. V dropped 1 base and J dropped 7; count of bases not matched to a gene: 6. Germline V gives CDR1 SGHTA, CDR2 FQGNSA. CDR3 in DNA: TGTGCCAGCAGCTTAGGAGGGACAGGCCTCCAGCCCCAGCATTTT. Translation: CASSLGGTGLQPQHF. Full variable domain (missing parts from reference TRBV7-2 and TRBJ1-5): GAGVSQSPSNKVTEKGKDVELRCDPISGHTALYWYRQSLGQGLEFLIYFQGNSAPDKSGLPSDRFSAERTGGSVSTLTIQRTQQEDSAVYLCASSLGGTGLQPQHFGDGTRLSIL.

CDR3 sequence reads: CASSPRGTEAFF. CDR3 DNA sequence: TGTGCCAGCAGCCCCCGCGGTACTGAAGCTTTCTTT. The V call is TRBV3-1 (or the pseudogene TRBV3-2), the J call TRBJ1-1; no clear D. The V gene's germline CDR1 is LGHDT and CDR2 YNNKEL (reference sequence). CDR3 length equals 12 residues. The ends were cut back, 4 bases at V and 5 bases at J, with 8 bases in the middle.

The chain links TRBV4-1 to TRBJ2-7, with TRBD2 identical over 14 bases. With 0 bases clipped from V and 5 bases from J, the junction kept 9 bases outside the gene matches. The CDR3 has 18 residues. In germline, CDR1 is MGHRA, CDR2 YSYEKL. Here the CDR3 DNA reads TGCGCCAGCAGCCAAGACCCGGGACTAGCGGGAGAATCCCACGAGCAGTACTTC. The encoded protein is CASSQDPGLAGESHEQYF.

The V gene is TRBV9, the J gene TRBJ2-1, with a possible D match to TRBD2 (7 bases). Germline loops: CDR1 SGDLS, CDR2 YYNGEE. Trimming pared 7 bases from V and 8 bases from J, leaving 16 bases between. CDR3 length: 13 amino acids. As DNA, the CDR3 is TGTGCCAGCCGAGGAGGGGGGGAGGATGAGCAGTTCTTC. It translates to CASRGGGEDEQFF.

CDR3 nucleotides: TGTGCCAGCAGTTGGCAGGAATCCTACGAGCAGTACTTC. Protein: CASSWQESYEQYF. The V gene is TRBV6-5, the J gene TRBJ2-7; D ambiguous. V lost 4 bases and J lost 1, with 8 bases in between. Germline V gene data show CDR1 as MNHEY and CDR2 as SVGAGI. The CDR3 spans 13 residues.

The genes are TRBV15 and TRBJ2-7; a weak D match, TRBD2 (6 bases). The germline CDR1 and CDR2 sequences are LNHNV and YYDKDF (reference sequence). V was cut by 1 base and J by 5 bases, with 9 bases left in between. The CDR3 contains 13 residues. As DNA, the CDR3 is TGTGCCACCAGCAGAGGACTAGTTAACGAGCAGTACTTC. Its translation: CATSRGLVNEQYF.

In this sample, this clone turned up once. The V gene is TRBV6-6, the J gene TRBJ2-1, with D perhaps TRBD2 (5 bases). CDR3 size: 16 residues. Trimming cost V 0 bases and J 2 bases, with 11 bases left between them. Germline V lookup: CDR1 MNHNY, CDR2 SVGAGI (reference sequence). The CDR3 reads CASSYSKDGTYNEQFF. CDR3 nucleotide sequence: TGTGCCAGCAGTTACTCGAAGGACGGGACCTACAATGAGCAGTTCTTC.

This clone turned up a few times. The V gene is TRBV6-5, the J gene TRBJ1-3, with unresolved D. Germline CDR1 is MNHEY and CDR2 is SVGAGI. The V and J ends lost 0 bases and 2 bases respectively, with 8 bases between them. The CDR3 loop spans 15 amino acids. The CDR3 sequence is CASSYSIGPGNTIYF. For the CDR3, the DNA is TGTGCCAGCAGTTACTCGATTGGGCCTGGAAACACCATATATTTT.

The chain links TRBV15 to TRBJ2-3, with unresolved D. CDR3 length equals 12 residues. Germline CDR1 and CDR2: LNHNV and YYDKDF (reference sequence). The V gene lost 1 base and the J gene lost 6 bases, with 5 bases spanning the gap. The CDR3 nucleotides read TGTGCCACCAGCAGAGGTCGGGATACGCAGTATTTT. Translated: CATSRGRDTQYF.

This chain links TRBV7-9 with TRBJ1-6; tentative D call: TRBD1 (5 bases). The V end was cut by 8 bases, the J end by 9 bases, with 14 bases between. The germline V gene encodes CDR1 SEHNR and CDR2 FQNEAQ (reference sequence). The CDR3 consists of 13 residues. CDR3 amino acids: CASQGLNSSPLHF. The CDR3 DNA reads TGTGCCAGCCAGGGCCTGAATAGTTCACCCCTCCACTTT.

The CDR3 loop reads CASSFMEKENYGYTF. CDR3 in DNA: TGTGCCAGTAGTTTTATGGAGAAAGAGAACTATGGCTACACCTTC. The chain recombines TRBV19 with TRBJ1-2; D not resolved. The V and J ends lost 5 bases and 2 bases respectively, with 15 bases between them. CDR3 length: 15 amino acids. From germline, CDR1 is LNHDA and CDR2 SQIVND (reference sequence).

The chain uses TRBV28 and TRBJ2-5, with D possibly matching TRBD1 (7 bases). Germline loops: CDR1 MDHEN, CDR2 SYDVKM. The CDR3 contains 13 residues. V lost 5 bases to trimming and J lost 5 bases, with 12 bases between them. The DNA of the CDR3 is TGTGCCAGCAGTCCACAGGGGAGGGAGACCCAGTACTTC. Residues: CASSPQGRETQYF. Full variable domain (outside the CDR3, taken from reference TRBV28 and TRBJ2-5): DVKVTQSSRYLVKRTGEKVFLECVQDMDHENMFWYRQDPGLGLRLIYFSYDVKMKEKGDIPEGYSVSREKKERFSLILESASTNQTSMYLCASSPQGRETQYFGPGTRLLVL.

The genes are TRBV7-9 and TRBJ2-7; D gene unclear. This CDR3 is 12 amino acids long. Germline CDR1 and CDR2: SEHNR and FQNEAQ (reference sequence). The V gene lost 1 base and the J gene lost 5 bases, with 6 bases spanning the gap. The CDR3 nucleotides read TGTGCCAGCAGCTTAGTCTACCACGAGCAGTACTTC. Translating it yields CASSLVYHEQYF.

The chain recombines TRBV28 with TRBJ2-7, with D hard to call. This CDR3 has 11 residues. The germline CDR1 and CDR2 sequences are MDHEN and SYDVKM. V was trimmed by 5 bases and J by 6 bases, leaving 8 bases between them. The CDR3 sequence is CASSKHREQYF. The CDR3 nucleotides are TGTGCCAGCAGTAAACATCGCGAGCAGTACTTC.

This clone has a single count. V usage is TRBV5-1 and J usage is TRBJ2-1; 7 nucleotides match TRBD2. Unmatched junction bases numbered 8, after V lost 4 bases and J lost 7 bases. Germline CDR1 is SGHRS and CDR2 is YFSETQ. This CDR3 comprises 14 residues. CDR3 sequence: CASSEAPGGNEQFF. DNA of the CDR3: TGCGCCAGCAGCGAGGCCCCGGGGGGTAATGAGCAGTTCTTC. Complete variable domain (other parts from reference TRBV5-1 and TRBJ2-1): KAGVTQTPRYLIKTRGQQVTLSCSPISGHRSVSWYQQTPGQGLQFLFEYFSETQRNKGNFPGRFSGRQFSNSRSEMNVSTLELGDSALYLCASSEAPGGNEQFFGPGTRLTVL.

The chain joins TRBV6-5 to TRBJ2-3; 8 positions agree with TRBD1. Germline V gene lookup returns CDR1 MNHEY and CDR2 SVGAGI. CDR3 size: 16 residues. V shed 1 base and J 0 bases; nucleotides not matched to a gene: 3. The CDR3 bases are TGTGCCAGCAGTTACTGGACAGGGTCAAGCACAGATACGCAGTATTTT. It yields the protein CASSYWTGSSTDTQYF.

The chain combines TRBV28 with TRBJ1-2; 8 bases are a match to TRBD1. The CDR3 totals 15 residues. V dropped 8 bases and J dropped 1; count of bases not matched to a gene: 9. Germline V gene data show CDR1 as MDHEN and CDR2 as SYDVKM. Here the CDR3 reads CASVLTGQGNYGYTF. CDR3 coding DNA: TGTGCCAGCGTCCTGACTGGACAGGGTAACTATGGCTACACCTTC.

The CDR3 is CASSLAGFSNQPQHF. The CDR3 DNA sequence: TGTGCCAGCAGCTTAGCAGGGTTCAGCAATCAGCCCCAGCATTTT. The V and J genes are TRBV11-2 and TRBJ1-5; a weak D match, TRBD1 (5 bases). V was trimmed by 1 base and J by 1 base, leaving 8 bases between them. The CDR3 runs to 15 residues. Germline assignment: CDR1 SGHAT and CDR2 FQNNGV.

V is TRBV19 and J is TRBJ2-5; TRBD1 matches at 7 bases. The CDR3 is 13 residues long. The germline V gene encodes CDR1 LNHDA and CDR2 SQIVND (reference sequence). V was clipped by 5 bases and J by 4 bases; unmatched bases: 4. In DNA, the CDR3 is TGTGCCAGTAGTTTCGGGACAGTAGAGACCCAGTACTTC. Amino acid sequence: CASSFGTVETQYF.

This clone came up once. The chain is built from TRBV5-4 and TRBJ2-7; 8 bases are a match to TRBD2. J gave up 3 bases and V 3 bases, and 2 bases lay outside the gene matches. The CDR3 loop spans 13 amino acids. Germline CDR1 SGHNT, CDR2 YYREEE (reference sequence). The CDR3 sequence is CASSSGLDYEQYF. DNA for the CDR3: TGTGCCAGCAGCTCGGGACTAGACTACGAGCAGTACTTC.

The rearrangement uses TRBV13 and TRBJ2-7; D perhaps matches TRBD1 (5 bases). Germline CDR1 is PRHDT and CDR2 is FYEKMQ (reference sequence). This CDR3 has 14 amino acids. V lost 3 bases and J lost 5, with 14 bases in between. The CDR3 reads CASSFQGGSNEQYF. CDR3 bases: TGTGCCAGCAGCTTCCAGGGTGGGTCCAACGAGCAGTACTTC.

The chain links TRBV20-1 to TRBJ2-1; D is unclear. The CDR3 contains 14 residues. V was shortened by 3 bases and J by 5 bases, with 14 bases between the two germline ends. In germline, CDR1 is DFQATT, CDR2 SNEGSKA (reference sequence). The CDR3 loop reads CSASGGNDDNEQFF. The CDR3, as DNA: TGCAGTGCTAGTGGCGGAAACGACGACAATGAGCAGTTCTTC.

The chain carries TRBV7-9 and TRBJ2-7; a weak D match, TRBD2 (6 bases). In germline, CDR1 is SEHNR, CDR2 FQNEAQ (reference sequence). This CDR3 contains 13 residues. Trimming stripped 3 bases from V and 2 bases from J, with 8 bases between. CDR3: CASSFGRTYEQYF. CDR3 bases: TGTGCCAGCAGCTTCGGGAGAACCTACGAGCAGTACTTC. The whole variable domain, remainder taken from reference TRBV7-9 and TRBJ2-7, is DTGVSQNPRHKITKRGQNVTFRCDPISEHNRLYWYRQTLGQGPEFLTYFQNEAQLEKSRLLSDRFSAERPKGSFSTLEIQRTEQGDSAMYLCASSFGRTYEQYFGPGTRLTVT.

This chain uses TRBV5-6 with TRBJ2-5; the match to TRBD1 covers 10 bases. There are 19 residues in the CDR3. V was clipped by 4 bases and J by 2 bases; unmatched bases: 17. The V gene's germline CDR1 is SGHDT and CDR2 YYEEEE. In DNA form, the CDR3 reads TGTGCCAGCAGCCCTCCTCGACAGGGGGCCCGGTGGGGTCAAGAGACCCAGTACTTC. The encoded protein is CASSPPRQGARWGQETQYF.

The chain recombines TRBV4-3 with TRBJ1-4; no definite D call. The V gene lost 2 bases and the J gene lost 3 bases, with 16 bases spanning the gap. Per germline, CDR1 LGHNA and CDR2 YSLEER. The CDR3 contains 17 residues. The CDR3 protein is CASSQNSAGVSNEKLFF. As DNA, the CDR3 is TGCGCCAGCAGCCAAAATTCCGCCGGAGTTTCTAATGAAAAACTGTTTTTT.

The V and J genes are TRBV7-3 and TRBJ2-7; 12 nucleotides line up with TRBD1. The germline V gene has CDR1 SGHTA and CDR2 FQGTGA. V trimming: 7 bases; J trimming: 6 bases; junction bases outside the gene matches: 10. The CDR3 totals 15 residues. The CDR3 is CASTRRGQGAREQYF. In DNA, the CDR3 is TGTGCCAGCACCCGCCGGGGACAGGGGGCCCGCGAGCAGTACTTC. Complete variable domain (other parts from reference TRBV7-3 and TRBJ2-7): GAGVSQTPSNKVTEKGKYVELRCDPISGHTALYWYRQSLGQGPEFLIYFQGTGAADDSGLPNDRFFAVRPEGSVSTLKIQRTERGDSAVYLCASTRRGQGAREQYFGPGTRLTVT.

The chain carries TRBV6-2 or TRBV6-3 and TRBJ2-1; D is undetermined. V dropped 4 bases and J dropped 2 bases, with 18 bases sitting between them. There are 17 residues in the CDR3. The germline V gene has CDR1 MNHEY and CDR2 SVGEGT. The CDR3 DNA reads as TGTGCCAGCAGTTCTAATATCGGAGACTTTACCTACAATGAGCAGTTCTTC. Translating gives CASSSNIGDFTYNEQFF.

For the CDR3, the DNA is TGTGCCAGCTCCACAGGGCAGCTTAGCACAGATACGCAGTATTTT. This sequence encodes CASSTGQLSTDTQYF. J is TRBJ2-3 and V is TRBV18, with D perhaps TRBD1 (6 bases). CDR1 and CDR2 (germline): KGHSH, LQKENI. V lost 6 bases, J lost 0 bases, and 13 bases lay in between. CDR3 length: 15 amino acids.